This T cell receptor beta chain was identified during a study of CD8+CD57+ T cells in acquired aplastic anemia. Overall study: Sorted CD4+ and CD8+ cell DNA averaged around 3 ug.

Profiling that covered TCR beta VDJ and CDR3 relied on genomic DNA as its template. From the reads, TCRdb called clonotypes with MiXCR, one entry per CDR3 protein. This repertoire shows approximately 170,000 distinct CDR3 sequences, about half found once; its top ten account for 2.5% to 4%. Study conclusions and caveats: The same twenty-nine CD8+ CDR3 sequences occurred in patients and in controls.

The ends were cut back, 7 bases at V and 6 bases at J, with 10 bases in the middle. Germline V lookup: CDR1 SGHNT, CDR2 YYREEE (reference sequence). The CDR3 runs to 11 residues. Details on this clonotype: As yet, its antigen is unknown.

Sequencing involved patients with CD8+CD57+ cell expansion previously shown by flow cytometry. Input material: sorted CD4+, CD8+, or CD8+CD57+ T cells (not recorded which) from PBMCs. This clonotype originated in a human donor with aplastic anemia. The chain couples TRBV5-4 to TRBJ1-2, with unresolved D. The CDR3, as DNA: TGTGCCAGCTTAGTGGGAGATGGCTACACCTTC. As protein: CASLVGDGYTF. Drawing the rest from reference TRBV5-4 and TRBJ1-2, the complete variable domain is ETGVTQSPTHLIKTRGQQVTLRCSSQSGHNTVSWYQQALGQGPQFIFQYYREEENGRGNFPPRFSGLQFPNYSSELNVNALELDDSALYLCASLVGDGYTFGSGTRLTVV.